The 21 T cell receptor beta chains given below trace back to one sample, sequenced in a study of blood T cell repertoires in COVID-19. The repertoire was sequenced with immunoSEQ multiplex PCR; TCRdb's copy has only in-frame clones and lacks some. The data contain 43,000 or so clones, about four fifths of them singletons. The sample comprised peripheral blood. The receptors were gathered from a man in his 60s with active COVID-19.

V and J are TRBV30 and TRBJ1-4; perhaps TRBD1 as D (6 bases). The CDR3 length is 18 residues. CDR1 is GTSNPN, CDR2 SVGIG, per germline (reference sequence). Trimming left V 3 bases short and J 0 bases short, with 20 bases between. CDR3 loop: CAWSGGRGNPATNEKLFF. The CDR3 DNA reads TGTGCCTGGAGCGGTGGCAGGGGTAACCCCGCAACTAATGAAAAACTGTTTTTT.

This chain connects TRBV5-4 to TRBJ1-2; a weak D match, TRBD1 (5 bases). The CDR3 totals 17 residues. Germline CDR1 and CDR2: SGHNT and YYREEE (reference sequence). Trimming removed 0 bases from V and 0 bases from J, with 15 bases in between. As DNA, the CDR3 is TGTGCCAGCAGCTTGGGATGGGGGGACGAATCTAACTATGGCTACACCTTC. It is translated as CASSLGWGDESNYGYTF.

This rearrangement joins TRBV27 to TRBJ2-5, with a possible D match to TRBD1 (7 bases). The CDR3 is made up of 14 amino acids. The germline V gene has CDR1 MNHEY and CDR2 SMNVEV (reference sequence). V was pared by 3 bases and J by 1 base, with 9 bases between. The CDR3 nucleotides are TGTGCCAGCAGTTTCAGGGGGGCCCAAGAGACCCAGTACTTC. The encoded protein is CASSFRGAQETQYF.

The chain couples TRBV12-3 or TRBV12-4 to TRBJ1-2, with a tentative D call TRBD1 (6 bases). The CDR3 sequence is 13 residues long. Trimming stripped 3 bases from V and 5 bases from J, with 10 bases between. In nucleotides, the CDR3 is TGTGCCAGCAGTTTGCAGGGGTGGTATGGCTACACCTTC. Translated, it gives CASSLQGWYGYTF.

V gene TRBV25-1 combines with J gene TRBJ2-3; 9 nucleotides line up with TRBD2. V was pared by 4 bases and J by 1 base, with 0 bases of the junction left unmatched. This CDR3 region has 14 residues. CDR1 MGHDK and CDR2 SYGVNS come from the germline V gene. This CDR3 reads CASSVAGGTDTQYF. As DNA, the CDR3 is TGTGCCAGCAGTGTAGCGGGGGGCACAGATACGCAGTATTTT. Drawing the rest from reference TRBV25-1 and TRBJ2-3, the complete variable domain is EADIYQTPRYLVIGTGKKITLECSQTMGHDKMYWYQQDPGMELHLIHYSYGVNSTEKGDLSSESTVSRIRTEHFPLTLESARPSHTSQYLCASSVAGGTDTQYFGPGTRLTVL.

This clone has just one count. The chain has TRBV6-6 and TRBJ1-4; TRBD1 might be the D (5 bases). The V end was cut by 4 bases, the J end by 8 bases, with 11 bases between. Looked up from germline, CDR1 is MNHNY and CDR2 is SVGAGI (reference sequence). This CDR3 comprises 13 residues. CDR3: CASSSQTDEKLFF. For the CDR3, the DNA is TGTGCCAGCAGTTCCCAGACAGACGAAAAACTGTTTTTT.

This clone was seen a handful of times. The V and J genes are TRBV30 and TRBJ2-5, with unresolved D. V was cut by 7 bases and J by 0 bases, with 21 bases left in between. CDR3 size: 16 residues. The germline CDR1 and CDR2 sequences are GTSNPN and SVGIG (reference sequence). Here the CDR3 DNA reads TGTGCCTTTCTCCTACTCCCCGCCCGGTACCAAGAGACCCAGTACTTC. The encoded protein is CAFLLLPARYQETQYF.

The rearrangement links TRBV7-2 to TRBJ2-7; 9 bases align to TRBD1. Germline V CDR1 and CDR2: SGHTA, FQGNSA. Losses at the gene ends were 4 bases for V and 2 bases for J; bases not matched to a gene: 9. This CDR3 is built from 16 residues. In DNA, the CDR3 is TGTGCCAGCAGCTCCAGCTCCGGGACAGGGACCTACGAGCAGTACTTC. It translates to CASSSSSGTGTYEQYF. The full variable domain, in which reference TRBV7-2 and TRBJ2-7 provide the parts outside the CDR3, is GAGVSQSPSNKVTEKGKDVELRCDPISGHTALYWYRQSLGQGLEFLIYFQGNSAPDKSGLPSDRFSAERTGGSVSTLTIQRTQQEDSAVYLCASSSSSGTGTYEQYFGPGTRLTVT.

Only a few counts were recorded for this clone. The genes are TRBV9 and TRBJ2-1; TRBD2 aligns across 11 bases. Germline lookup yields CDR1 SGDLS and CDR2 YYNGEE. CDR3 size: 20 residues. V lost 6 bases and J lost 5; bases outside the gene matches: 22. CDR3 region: CASTAPGQGKGLAADNEQFF. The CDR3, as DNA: TGTGCCAGCACCGCGCCCGGACAGGGAAAGGGACTAGCGGCTGACAATGAGCAGTTCTTC.

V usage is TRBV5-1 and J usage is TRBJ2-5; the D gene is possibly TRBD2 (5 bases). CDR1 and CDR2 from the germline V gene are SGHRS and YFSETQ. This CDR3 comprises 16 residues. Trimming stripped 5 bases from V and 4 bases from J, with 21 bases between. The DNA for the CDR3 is TGCGCCAGCAGTACCAATAGCGCGCCACCCGCAGAGACCCAGTACTTC. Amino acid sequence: CASSTNSAPPAETQYF.

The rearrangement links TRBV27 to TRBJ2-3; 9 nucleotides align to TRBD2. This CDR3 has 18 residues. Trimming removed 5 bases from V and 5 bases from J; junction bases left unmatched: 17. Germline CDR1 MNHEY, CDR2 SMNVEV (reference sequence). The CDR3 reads CASSPRGSGRVLGDTQYF. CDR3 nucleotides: TGTGCCAGCAGTCCCCGGGGTAGCGGGAGAGTGTTGGGAGATACGCAGTATTTT.

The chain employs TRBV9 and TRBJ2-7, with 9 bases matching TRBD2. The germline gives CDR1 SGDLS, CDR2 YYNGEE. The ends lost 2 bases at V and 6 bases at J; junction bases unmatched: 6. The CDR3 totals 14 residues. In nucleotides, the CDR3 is TGTGCCAGCAGCGTGGGGGGACTAGCAACCGAGCAGTACTTC. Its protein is CASSVGGLATEQYF.

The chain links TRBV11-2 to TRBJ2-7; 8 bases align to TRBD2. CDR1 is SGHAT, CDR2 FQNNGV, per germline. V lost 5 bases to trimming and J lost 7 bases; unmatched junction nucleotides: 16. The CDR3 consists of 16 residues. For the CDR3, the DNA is TGTGCCAGCAGCCCTGGGGCTAGCGGGTTACGGGGGGAGCAGTACTTC. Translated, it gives CASSPGASGLRGEQYF.

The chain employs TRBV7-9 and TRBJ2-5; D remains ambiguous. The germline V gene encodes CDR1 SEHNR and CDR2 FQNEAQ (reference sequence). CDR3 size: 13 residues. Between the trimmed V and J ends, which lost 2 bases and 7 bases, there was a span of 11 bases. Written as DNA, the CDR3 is TGTGCCAGCAGCTTACCCTTGAGAGGGACCCAGTACTTC. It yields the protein CASSLPLRGTQYF.

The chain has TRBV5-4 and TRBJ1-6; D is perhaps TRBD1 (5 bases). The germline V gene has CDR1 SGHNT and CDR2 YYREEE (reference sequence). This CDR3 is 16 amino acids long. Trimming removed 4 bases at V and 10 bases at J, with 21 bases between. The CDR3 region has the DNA TGTGCCAGCAGCCCCCGGGGGGTCGGGCGGGACTCACCCCTCCACTTT. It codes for CASSPRGVGRDSPLHF.

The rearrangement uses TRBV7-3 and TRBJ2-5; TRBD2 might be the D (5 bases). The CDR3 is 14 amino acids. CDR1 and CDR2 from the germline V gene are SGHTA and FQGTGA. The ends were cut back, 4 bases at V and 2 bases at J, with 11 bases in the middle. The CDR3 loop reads CASSSAGGQETQYF. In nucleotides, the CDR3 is TGTGCCAGCAGCTCTGCGGGTGGACAAGAGACCCAGTACTTC.

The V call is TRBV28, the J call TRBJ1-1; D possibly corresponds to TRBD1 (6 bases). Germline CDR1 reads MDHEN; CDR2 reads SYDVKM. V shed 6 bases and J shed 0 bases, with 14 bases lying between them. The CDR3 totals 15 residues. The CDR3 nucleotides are TGTGCCAGCAGGCGACCTGGACAGCTGAACACTGAAGCTTTCTTT. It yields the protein CASRRPGQLNTEAFF.

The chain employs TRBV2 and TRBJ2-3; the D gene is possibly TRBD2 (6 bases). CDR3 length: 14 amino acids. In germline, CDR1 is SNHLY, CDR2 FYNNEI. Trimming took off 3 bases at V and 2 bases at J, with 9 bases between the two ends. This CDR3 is CASSEGLPTDTQYF. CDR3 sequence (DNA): TGTGCCAGCAGTGAGGGACTTCCCACAGATACGCAGTATTTT.

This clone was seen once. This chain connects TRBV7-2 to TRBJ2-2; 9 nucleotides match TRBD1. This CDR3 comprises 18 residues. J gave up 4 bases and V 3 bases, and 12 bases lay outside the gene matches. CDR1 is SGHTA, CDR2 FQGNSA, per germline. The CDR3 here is CASSLLLVGQGTTGELFF. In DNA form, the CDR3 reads TGTGCCAGCAGCTTGTTGTTGGTGGGACAGGGTACCACCGGGGAGCTGTTTTTT.

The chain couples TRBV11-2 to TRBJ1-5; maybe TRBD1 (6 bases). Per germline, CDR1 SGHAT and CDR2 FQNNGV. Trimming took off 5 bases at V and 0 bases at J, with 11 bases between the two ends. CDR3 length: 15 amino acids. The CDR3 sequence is CASSAQGNSNQPQHF. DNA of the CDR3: TGTGCCAGCAGCGCTCAGGGGAATAGCAATCAGCCCCAGCATTTT.

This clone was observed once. This CDR3 is CASSRTGGAQGTQYF. The CDR3 nucleotides read TGTGCCAGCAGCCGGACCGGGGGGGCCCAGGGGACCCAGTACTTC. The V gene is TRBV7-2, the J gene TRBJ2-5; 8 bases match TRBD2. The CDR3 is 15 residues long. Losses at the gene ends were 5 bases for V and 7 bases for J; bases not matched to a gene: 12. CDR1 is SGHTA, CDR2 FQGNSA, per germline.